This TCR beta chain was documented in a study of T cell repertoires and HLA-DP antigens. On the study more broadly: One stimulator alloantigen differed from self by one groove amino acid; the other by ten.

Primers targeted 54 TRBV and 13 TRBJ segments. For pre-culture CD4+ samples, the target was approximately 200,000 T cell genomes. This table comes from immunoSEQ multiplex PCR, and its TCRdb copy is limited to in-frame clones, with some not included. The data contain 65,000 to 95,000 clones, 80% of them singletons. The CDR3 totals 16 residues. Trimming took 5 bases from V and 4 from J, leaving 17 bases between them. Per germline, CDR1 SGHTA and CDR2 FQGNSA. Worth noting for this clone: Its target is not known.

Findings of the study overall: A non-physiological HeLa system presented antigen to total CD4+ responders.

V and J are TRBV7-2 and TRBJ2-2; possible D gene TRBD2, 6 bases. The sample taken for sequencing was CD4+ T cells from PBMCs. This TCR derives from a man in his sixties in good health and CMV-seronegative. The CDR3, as DNA: TGTGCCAGCAGCGCCCGGGGGAACCGTGTCACCGGGGAGCTGTTTTTT. Translating gives CASSARGNRVTGELFF.